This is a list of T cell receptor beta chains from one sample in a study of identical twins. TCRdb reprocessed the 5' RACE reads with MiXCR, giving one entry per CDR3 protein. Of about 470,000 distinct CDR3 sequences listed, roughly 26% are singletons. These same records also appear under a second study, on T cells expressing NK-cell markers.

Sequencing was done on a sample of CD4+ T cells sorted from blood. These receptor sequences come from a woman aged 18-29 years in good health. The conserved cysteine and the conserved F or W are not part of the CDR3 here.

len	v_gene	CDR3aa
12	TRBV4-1	ASSVTGTGTEAF
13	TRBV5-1	ASSLERLSSYEQY
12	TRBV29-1	SVAPGTGEQAQF
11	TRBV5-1	ASSLTGRNEQF
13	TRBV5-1	ASSFEGPHSYEQY
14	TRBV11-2	ASRTSSGGPYNEQF
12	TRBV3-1	ASSPWGPGGEQY
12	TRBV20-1	SASGFFSHQPQH
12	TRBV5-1	ASSLTGQAVEGF
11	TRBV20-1	SARVALGVSYT
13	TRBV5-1	ASSWAGTTQETQY